This T cell receptor (beta chain) was identified in a study of T cell changes during pregnancy in multiple sclerosis. The data were produced by immunoSEQ multiplex PCR, yet TCRdb's version contains in-frame clones alone and is incomplete. The sample contains approximately 92,000 clones, approximately 93% of which appear only once. This CDR3 comprises 17 residues. In germline, CDR1 is SGHRS, CDR2 YFSETQ. After removal of 5 bases from V and 4 bases from J, the junction contained 13 bases not matched to a gene. The source was peripheral blood, collected after pregnancy. J is TRBJ2-7 and V is TRBV5-1; 12 positions match TRBD1. This TCR came from a female donor with multiple sclerosis, enrolled in a pregnancy study. CDR3 nucleotide sequence: TGCGCCAGCAGGGCGGGACAGGGGGCTCAACTTCGGTACGAGCAGTACTTC. Protein product: CASRAGQGAQLRYEQYF.